The rows below give T cell receptor beta chains drawn from one sample of a study of cytomegalovirus exposure and HLA in healthy donors. Clones were sequenced by immunoSEQ multiplex PCR, and TCRdb holds only the in-frame ones, with some missing. The sample yields fewer than 350,000 clones, roughly 89% seen once. Sequences were obtained from PBMCs. These receptors were taken from a woman aged 18-29 years in good health and CMV-seronegative. Both conserved end residues are part of each CDR3. A D gene is named only where the DNA matches it firmly. A row's size may be missing; if present it is once, few, many or a size class.

size: -
V: TRBV7-9
D: -
J: TRBJ2-5
DNA: TGTTCCAGCAGCTTAGGGCGGGAATTTAGGGAGACCCAGTACTTC
CDR3: CSSSLGREFRETQYF

size: -
V: TRBV5-4
D: -
J: TRBJ2-7
DNA: TGTGCCAGCAGCTTAACAGGGTCACTAACCTACGAGCAGTACTTC
CDR3: CASSLTGSLTYEQYF

size: once
V: TRBV4-1
D: TRBD1
J: TRBJ2-7
DNA: TGCGCCAGCAGGATTAGAGGGGGCGAGAACGGCGAGCAGTACTTC
CDR3: CASRIRGGENGEQYF

size: -
V: TRBV13
D: -
J: TRBJ2-2
DNA: TGTGCCAGCAGCTTGGGGACTCTCAACACCGGGGAGCTGTTTTTT
CDR3: CASSLGTLNTGELFF

size: -
V: TRBV5-8
D: -
J: TRBJ1-5
DNA: TGTGCCAGCAGCCTGGTAATTCATCAGCCCCAGCATTTT
CDR3: CASSLVIHQPQHF

size: -
V: TRBV7-3
D: -
J: TRBJ1-2
DNA: TGTGCCAGCAGCTTAATGGCAGGGCACGGCTACACCTTC
CDR3: CASSLMAGHGYTF

size: -
V: TRBV2
D: TRBD2
J: TRBJ2-3
DNA: TGTGCCAGCAGTGAAAAGCCAGGAATACTCAGCCGACTAGCGGGGGATACGCAGTATTTT
CDR3: CASSEKPGILSRLAGDTQYF

size: -
V: TRBV4-1
D: -
J: TRBJ1-5
DNA: TGCGCCAGCAGCCAAGGTCGGTATCAGCCCCAGCATTTT
CDR3: CASSQGRYQPQHF

size: -
V: TRBV5-6
D: TRBD2
J: TRBJ2-1
DNA: TGTGCCAGCAGCTTGGGACTAGCGGGGGGCAATGAGCAGTTCTTC
CDR3: CASSLGLAGGNEQFF

size: -
V: TRBV4-1
D: TRBD2
J: TRBJ2-4
DNA: TGCGCCAGCAGCCCGGGACTAGCGGGGGGGCCAAACATTCAGTACTTC
CDR3: CASSPGLAGGPNIQYF

size: -
V: TRBV7-9
D: -
J: TRBJ2-7
DNA: TGTGCCAGCAGTCCCGGACCAGGGACACAAGGCTACGAGCAGTACTTC
CDR3: CASSPGPGTQGYEQYF

size: few
V: TRBV30
D: -
J: TRBJ1-1
DNA: TGTGCCTTGGGAGGGAACACTGAAGCTTTCTTT
CDR3: CALGGNTEAFF

size: -
V: TRBV6-1
D: TRBD1
J: TRBJ2-7
DNA: TGTGCCAGCAAAGAGGGGACAGGGGAACCCTACGAGCAGTACTTC
CDR3: CASKEGTGEPYEQYF

size: -
V: TRBV19
D: TRBD1
J: TRBJ1-2
DNA: TGTGCCAGTTCGGACAGGGGTTATTATGGCTACACCTTC
CDR3: CASSDRGYYGYTF

size: few
V: TRBV11-2
D: -
J: TRBJ2-7
DNA: TGTGCCAGCAGCTTAGCACGTCAGCGAAACTACGAGCAGTACTTC
CDR3: CASSLARQRNYEQYF

size: -
V: TRBV11-2
D: TRBD1
J: TRBJ2-7
DNA: TGTGCCAGCAGCCTTACCGGGACAGGGATTTACGAGCAGTACTTC
CDR3: CASSLTGTGIYEQYF

size: -
V: TRBV18
D: TRBD2
J: TRBJ2-5
DNA: TGTGCCAGCTCACCACCTAGCGGGGGGTTACAAGAGACCCAGTACTTC
CDR3: CASSPPSGGLQETQYF

size: -
V: TRBV11-2
D: -
J: TRBJ2-7
DNA: TGTGCCAGCAGGTACGCTACAGGGATCCACGAGCAGTACTTC
CDR3: CASRYATGIHEQYF

size: few
V: TRBV5-1
D: TRBD2
J: TRBJ2-5
DNA: TGCGCCAGCAGCTGGAACACCAGGGACTACCTAGGTCTGGGGGAGACCCAGTACTTC
CDR3: CASSWNTRDYLGLGETQYF

size: -
V: TRBV11-3
D: -
J: TRBJ2-7
DNA: TGTGCCAGCAGCTTAACAGCATCGAGTGAGCAGTACTTC
CDR3: CASSLTASSEQYF

size: -
V: TRBV6-5
D: -
J: TRBJ2-3
DNA: TGTGCCAGCAGTTACGAGTTCCCCCCAGATACGCAGTATTTT
CDR3: CASSYEFPPDTQYF

size: once
V: TRBV6-1
D: TRBD2
J: TRBJ2-7
DNA: TGTGCCAGCAGTACCGGGACTAGCTCCGACGAGCAGTACTTC
CDR3: CASSTGTSSDEQYF

size: -
V: TRBV9
D: TRBD2
J: TRBJ2-2
DNA: TGTGCCAGCAGCGGAAGACTTAAAACGGGACTAGGGAACACCGGGGAGCTGTTTTTT
CDR3: CASSGRLKTGLGNTGELFF

size: -
V: TRBV5-1
D: -
J: TRBJ2-5
DNA: TGCGCCAGCAGCTACGGTATCCAAGAGACCCAGTACTTC
CDR3: CASSYGIQETQYF

size: -
V: TRBV9
D: -
J: TRBJ1-4
DNA: TGTGCCAGCAGCGTAAGGAGGTATGAAAAACTGTTTTTT
CDR3: CASSVRRYEKLFF

size: -
V: TRBV6-6
D: TRBD1
J: TRBJ2-7
DNA: TGTGCCAGCAGTTACCGGGACAGGACGACCTACGAGCAGTACTTC
CDR3: CASSYRDRTTYEQYF

size: -
V: TRBV27
D: TRBD2
J: TRBJ2-3
DNA: TGTGCCAGCAGTTTCGCGGGGGAGTTCCCAGATACGCAGTATTTT
CDR3: CASSFAGEFPDTQYF